These T cell receptor beta chains were read from a single sample in a study of blood T cell repertoires in COVID-19. Assay used: immunoSEQ multiplex PCR; TCRdb lists only in-frame clones, some missing. Of roughly 74,000 clones in the sample, approximately 86% were seen once. The sequencing input was peripheral blood. The receptors stem from a woman older than 75 with active or convalescent COVID-19. CDR3s include the opening cysteine and the closing phenylalanine or tryptophan. Fields, in order: clone size, J gene, V gene, CDR3 length, D gene, CDR3 DNA, CDR3 protein. The D gene is left open where the match is weak. The size of a clone is reported for some rows only, either as once, few or many, or as a class for expanded clones.

>NA|TRBJ2-2|TRBV7-9|13|NA
TGTGCCAGCAGCTTTTCGCGCATCGGGGAGCTGTTTTTT
CASSFSRIGELFF
>once|TRBJ2-7|TRBV5-1|15|NA
TGCGCCAGCAGCTTCGGACCAGGGAACTCCTACGAGCAGTACTTC
CASSFGPGNSYEQYF
>NA|TRBJ1-2|TRBV2|15|NA
TGTGCCAGCACGCTTATTCCCAGGGCGGACTATGGCTACACCTTC
CASTLIPRADYGYTF
>NA|TRBJ2-7|TRBV18|13|NA
TGTGCCAGCTCCGGAGGTCCTTCCTACGAGCAGTACTTC
CASSGGPSYEQYF
>NA|TRBJ1-2|TRBV30|13|TRBD1
TGTGCCTGGAGTGTACAGGGGGCGCGAGGCTACACCTTC
CAWSVQGARGYTF
>NA|TRBJ1-2|TRBV9|16|TRBD1
TGTGCCAGCAGCGCCCACCACCCGACAGGGGGCACTGGCTACACCTTC
CASSAHHPTGGTGYTF
>NA|TRBJ2-1|TRBV10-3|14|TRBD1
TGTGCCATCAGTATAGACAGGGGGCGAGGGGAGCAGTTCTTC
CAISIDRGRGEQFF
>NA|TRBJ2-3|TRBV6-2/TRBV6-3|16|TRBD1
TGTGCCAGCAGTTACTCTTGGGCAGGGGGCGAAGATACGCAGTATTTT
CASSYSWAGGEDTQYF
>few|TRBJ1-5|TRBV5-6|16|NA
TGTGCCAGCAGCTTGGGGCCCGCAGGAGGGAATCAGCCCCAGCATTTT
CASSLGPAGGNQPQHF
>NA|TRBJ2-7|TRBV5-1|13|TRBD2
TGCGCCAGCGGGCGGGAGGGCCAAAACGAGCAGTACTTC
CASGREGQNEQYF
>NA|TRBJ1-5|TRBV30|14|TRBD1
TGTGCCTGGGCCGGACAGGCATCCACTCAGCCCCAGCATTTT
CAWAGQASTQPQHF
>NA|TRBJ1-5|TRBV24-1|16|NA
TGTGCCACCAGTGATTTTCCCGGGACAACCAATCAGCCCCAGCATTTT
CATSDFPGTTNQPQHF
>NA|TRBJ1-1|TRBV10-3|18|TRBD1
TGTGCCATCAGTGGTACCCCGGGACAGGTTTTGATTAACACTGAAGCTTTCTTT
CAISGTPGQVLINTEAFF
>NA|TRBJ1-5|TRBV24-1|13|NA
TGTGCCACCAAAAGACAGGGCAATCAGCCCCAGCATTTT
CATKRQGNQPQHF
>NA|TRBJ2-7|TRBV2|12|NA
TGTGCCAGCACAAGCGTCGCCTACGAGCAGTACTTC
CASTSVAYEQYF
>NA|TRBJ2-7|TRBV5-1|16|NA
TGCGCCAGCAGCTTGGCCGAGGGCGGGACAGTAAATGAGCAGTACTTC
CASSLAEGGTVNEQYF
>NA|TRBJ1-5|TRBV6-6|15|NA
TGTGCCAGCAGATCCATACAGGGAACTAATCAGCCCCAGCATTTT
CASRSIQGTNQPQHF
>NA|TRBJ2-3|TRBV6-2/TRBV6-3|19|TRBD2
TGTGCCAGCAGTCTGCCCGGGACTAGCGGGGGGATTAGCACAGATACGCAGTATTTT
CASSLPGTSGGISTDTQYF
>NA|TRBJ2-7|TRBV4-3|14|NA
TGCGCCAGCAGCCAAGAGCGGATATCCTACGAGCAGTACTTC
CASSQERISYEQYF
>once|TRBJ2-1|TRBV20-1|14|TRBD2
TGCAGTGCTAGTACTAGCGGGAGAATCCATGAGCAGTTCTTC
CSASTSGRIHEQFF
>few|TRBJ1-3|TRBV3-1/TRBV3-2|14|NA
TGTGCCAGCAGCCAAGGCCTAAACGGAAACACCATATATTTT
CASSQGLNGNTIYF
>NA|TRBJ2-5|TRBV25-1|15|TRBD1
TGTGCCAGCAGTGAATTGGGACAGGGACGAGAGACCCAGTACTTC
CASSELGQGRETQYF
>once|TRBJ2-3|TRBV11-3|11|TRBD1
TGTGCCTCAGGGGGCGCGAATACGCAGTATTTT
CASGGANTQYF
>NA|TRBJ1-2|TRBV9|15|NA
TGTGCCAGCAGCGCCGGGGGGGTTAACGACTATGGCTACACCTTC
CASSAGGVNDYGYTF
>NA|TRBJ2-3|TRBV5-1|14|TRBD1
TGCGCCAGCAGCAGGGGACAGCCGGTGGATACGCAGTATTTT
CASSRGQPVDTQYF
>NA|TRBJ2-1|TRBV7-9|16|TRBD2
TGTGCCAGCAGCCATCCCGGACTAGCGGGAGAGGCAAGGCAGTTCTTC
CASSHPGLAGEARQFF
>NA|TRBJ1-5|TRBV6-6|15|NA
TGTGCCAGCAGTTCCGGACAGCAGGTCAATCAGCCCCAGCATTTT
CASSSGQQVNQPQHF
>NA|TRBJ1-4|TRBV11-2|14|NA
TGTGCCAGCAGCTTGACAGATACTAATGAAAAACTGTTTTTT
CASSLTDTNEKLFF
>NA|TRBJ2-7|TRBV18|15|NA
TGTGCCAGCTCACCAAACCAGTCTCCTGCCTCCGAGCAGTACTTC
CASSPNQSPASEQYF
>NA|TRBJ2-7|TRBV30|13|TRBD1
TGTGCCCACTCCCGGGACAGGCTCTACGAGCAGTACTTC
CAHSRDRLYEQYF
>NA|TRBJ2-1|TRBV7-2|15|TRBD2
TGTGCCAGCAGGAAGACTAGCGGGGTAGGCAATGAGCAGTTCTTC
CASRKTSGVGNEQFF
>NA|TRBJ2-3|TRBV11-2|14|TRBD1
TGTGCCAGCAGCTTCGACAGGGGCCCAGATACGCAGTATTTT
CASSFDRGPDTQYF
>NA|TRBJ2-1|TRBV3-1/TRBV3-2|16|TRBD2
TGTGCCAGCAGCCACGTCCCGGGACTAGGGGGGAATGAGCAGTTCTTC
CASSHVPGLGGNEQFF
>NA|TRBJ1-6|TRBV11-3|15|TRBD1
TGTGCCAGCAGCTTGGGGAACAGGGGCTATTCACCCCTCCACTTT
CASSLGNRGYSPLHF
>NA|TRBJ2-7|TRBV2|14|NA
TGTGCCAGCAGAACCACACAGGGTATCTACGAGCAGTACTTC
CASRTTQGIYEQYF
>NA|TRBJ1-1|TRBV6-5|13|NA
TGTGCCAGCACCCCAGTCCCCAACACTGAAGCTTTCTTT
CASTPVPNTEAFF
>NA|TRBJ1-1|TRBV19|16|NA
TGTGCCAGCAGACCCAGCGGGGGGGCGGTTGGCACTGAAGCTTTCTTT
CASRPSGGAVGTEAFF
>NA|TRBJ1-1|TRBV9|18|NA
TGTGCCAGCAGCGTAAGCGCGGGGGCTCATTTTGGGGGCACTGAAGCTTTCTTT
CASSVSAGAHFGGTEAFF
>NA|TRBJ2-3|TRBV10-3|17|TRBD2
TGTGCCATCAGTGAGTCAGCGGGAGGAGTTCGCACAGATACGCAGTATTTT
CAISESAGGVRTDTQYF
>NA|TRBJ1-1|TRBV5-5|17|NA
TGTGCCAGCAGTAGGGTGGGCTCGGGCTCAGGGATCACTGAAGCTTTCTTT
CASSRVGSGSGITEAFF
>NA|TRBJ1-4|TRBV3-1/TRBV3-2|16|TRBD1
TGTGCCAGCAGCCAATTTCTACAGGGGTTGGATGAAAAACTGTTTTTT
CASSQFLQGLDEKLFF
>NA|TRBJ1-6|TRBV6-4|13|TRBD1
TGTGCCAGCAGCGGGACAGGGGATTCACCCCTCCACTTT
CASSGTGDSPLHF
>NA|TRBJ2-7|TRBV6-2/TRBV6-3|14|TRBD2
TGTGCCAGCAGTCGGACTAGTGCCACCTACGAGCAGTACTTC
CASSRTSATYEQYF
>large|TRBJ2-7|TRBV2|14|NA
TGTGCCAGCTGGTGGGACATCCGTCCTTACGAGCAGTACTTC
CASWWDIRPYEQYF
>NA|TRBJ1-5|TRBV21-1|15|NA
TGTGCCAGCAGCATTGGGACAGGGACCAATCAGCCCCAGCATTTT
CASSIGTGTNQPQHF
>NA|TRBJ2-1|TRBV4-3|14|TRBD2
TGCGCCAGCAGCCAAGATCTCGGGAGGGCGGAGCAGTTCTTC
CASSQDLGRAEQFF
>NA|TRBJ1-1|TRBV19|14|NA
TGTGCCAGTAGTATCAGGGGCCCGGGCACTGAAGCTTTCTTT
CASSIRGPGTEAFF
>NA|TRBJ2-2|TRBV13|13|NA
TGTGCCAGCAGCACAACTAGAACCGGGGAGCTGTTTTTT
CASSTTRTGELFF
>NA|TRBJ2-7|TRBV7-2|14|TRBD1
TGTGCCAGCAGGAACAGGGGGCCTATTGACGAGCAGTACTTC
CASRNRGPIDEQYF